This section outlines one T cell receptor beta chain sequence together with its context. Its antigen is not identified. Primers for the PCR totalled 60 Vbeta and 13 Jbeta. Data came from immunoSEQ multiplex PCR; TCRdb stores just in-frame clones and leaves some out. The table includes approximately 190,000 clones, roughly 74% detected once. This record comes from a study of cytomegalovirus exposure and HLA in healthy donors. Whole-study results and caveats: V segments that were indistinguishable, TRBV6-2 and TRBV6-3 among them, were omitted from analysis. The investigators catalogued 150 to 200 TCR beta chains as cytomegalovirus-associated. Accounts indicate the classifier identified cytomegalovirus status with strong specificity and sensitivity.

The V end was cut by 2 bases, the J end by 10 bases, with 9 bases between. Germline V lookup: CDR1 SQVTM, CDR2 ANQGSEA. The CDR3 has 11 amino acids. This chain connects TRBV29-1 to TRBJ2-1; D call uncertain. Sequences were obtained from PBMCs. This receptor was taken from a woman aged 25 to 39 in good health and CMV-seronegative. The CDR3 coding sequence is TGCAGCGTTGAATTAATATTGGAGCAGTTCTTC. This encodes CSVELILEQFF.